The clone carrying this TCR beta chain was seen more than once but under ten times. Its antigen is currently unknown. These data originate in a study of shared clonotypes between healthy human individuals. Whole-study context: Aged between 18 and 49, the donors were a couple of women and a few men.

Negatively enriched CD4+ T cells were divided by CD45RA into naive and memory. Findings and limits, study-wide: A small donor pool kept down the genetic and exposure-history diversity that was represented.

As originally analysed: Filtering of immunoSEQ junctional sequences could not match full-length read filtering. Measured with immunoSEQ multiplex PCR; TCRdb has only the in-frame clones, and not every one. The DNA was the basis for D and trimming; V, J and clone size are from that table. The data show under 750,000 clones, with 72% seen just once and about 1.7% held by the top ten. This receptor was obtained from a woman in her thirties in good health. Specimen: memory CD4+ T cells sorted from blood. As to subset: CD45RA-negative fraction.

The CDR3 DNA follows: TGTGCCAGCAGCTCAACCGGGACAGCGGGAAGGGGAGGCTACACCTTC. Translating it yields CASSSTGTAGRGGYTF. The V gene is TRBV7-8, the J gene TRBJ1-2, with TRBD1 matching 7 bases. Germline loops: CDR1 SGHVS, CDR2 FQNEAQ. The CDR3 consists of 16 residues. V lost 4 bases and J lost 8; bases outside the gene matches: 16.